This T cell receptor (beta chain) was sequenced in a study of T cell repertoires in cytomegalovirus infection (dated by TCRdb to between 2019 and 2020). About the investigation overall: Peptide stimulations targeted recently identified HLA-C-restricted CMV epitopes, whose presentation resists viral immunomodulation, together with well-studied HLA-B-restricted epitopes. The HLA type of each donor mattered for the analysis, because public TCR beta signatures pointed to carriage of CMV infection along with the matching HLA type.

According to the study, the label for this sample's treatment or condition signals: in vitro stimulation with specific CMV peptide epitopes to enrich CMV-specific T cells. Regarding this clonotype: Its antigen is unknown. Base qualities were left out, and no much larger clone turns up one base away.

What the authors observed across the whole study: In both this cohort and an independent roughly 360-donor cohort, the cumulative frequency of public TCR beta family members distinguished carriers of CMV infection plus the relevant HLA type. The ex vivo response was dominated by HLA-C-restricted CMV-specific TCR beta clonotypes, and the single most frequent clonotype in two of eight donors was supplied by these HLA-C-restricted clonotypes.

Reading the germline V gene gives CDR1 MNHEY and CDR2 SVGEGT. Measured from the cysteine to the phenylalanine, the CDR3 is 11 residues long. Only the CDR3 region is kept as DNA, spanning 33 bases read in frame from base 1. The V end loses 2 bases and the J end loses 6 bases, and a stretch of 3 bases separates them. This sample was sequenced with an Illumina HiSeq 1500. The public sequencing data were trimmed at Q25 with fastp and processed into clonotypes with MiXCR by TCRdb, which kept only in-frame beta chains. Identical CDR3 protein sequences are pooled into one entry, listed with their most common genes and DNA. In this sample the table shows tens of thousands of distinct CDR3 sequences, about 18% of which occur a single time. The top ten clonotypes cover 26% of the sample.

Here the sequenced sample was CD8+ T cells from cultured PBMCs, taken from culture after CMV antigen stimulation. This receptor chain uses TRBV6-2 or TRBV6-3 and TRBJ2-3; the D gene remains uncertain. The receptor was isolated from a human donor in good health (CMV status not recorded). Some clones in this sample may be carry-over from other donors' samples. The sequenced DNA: TGTGCCAGCAGTTACCCCGATACGCAGTATTTT. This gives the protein CASSYPDTQYF.